These 28 T cell receptor beta chains share one sample of origin, sequenced in a study of blood T cell repertoires in COVID-19. This table comes from immunoSEQ multiplex PCR, and its TCRdb copy is limited to in-frame clones, with some not included. In the table there are 300,000 to 450,000 clones, around nine tenths of which are singletons. Sequenced material: peripheral blood. All receptors come from a human donor in a cohort sampled during active COVID-19.

The chain has TRBV6-5 and TRBJ1-4; D perhaps matches TRBD1 (6 bases). Germline-derived CDR1 and CDR2 are MNHEY and SVGAGI. CDR3 size: 13 residues. V lost 8 bases and J 2 bases, leaving 9 bases between the germline ends. The CDR3 is CASAGATNEKLFF. CDR3 coding DNA: TGTGCCAGCGCGGGGGCCACTAATGAAAAACTGTTTTTT.

This sequence joins TRBV7-8 and TRBJ2-5; possibly TRBD2 for D (6 bases). The CDR3 is made up of 15 amino acids. Germline CDR1 reads SGHVS; CDR2 reads FQNEAQ. V was pared by 6 bases and J by 5 bases, with 19 bases between. CDR3 residues: CASRFYGGASETQYF. The CDR3 nucleotides read TGTGCCAGCAGATTCTACGGGGGTGCCAGCGAGACCCAGTACTTC.

The rearrangement links TRBV2 to TRBJ1-2; the match to TRBD1 covers 7 bases. CDR3 size: 14 residues. The germline gives CDR1 SNHLY, CDR2 FYNNEI. After removal of 4 bases from V and 2 bases from J, the junction contained 4 bases not matched to a gene. CDR3 residues: CASSADRQNYGYTF. The CDR3 region has the DNA TGTGCCAGCAGTGCGGACAGGCAGAACTATGGCTACACCTTC.

The chain has TRBV7-3 and TRBJ2-5, with 7 bases lining up with TRBD1. Germline V gene lookup returns CDR1 SGHTA and CDR2 FQGTGA. V shed 5 bases and J 5 bases; nucleotides not matched to a gene: 5. The CDR3 consists of 13 residues. The CDR3 DNA reads TGTGCCAGCAGCGTGGGACAGAGGGAGACCCAGTACTTC. Its protein is CASSVGQRETQYF.

This clone showed up just once. The chain couples TRBV27 to TRBJ2-1; 8 bases fit TRBD2. V lost 4 bases to trimming and J lost 7 bases; unmatched junction nucleotides: 6. This CDR3 has 14 residues. CDR1 is MNHEY, CDR2 SMNVEV, per germline (reference sequence). The CDR3 DNA is TGTGCCAGCAGTTGGTCGGGAGGGCGGAATGAGCAGTTCTTC. Its translation: CASSWSGGRNEQFF.

This clone was detected a few times. The gene calls are TRBV19 and TRBJ1-2, with 7 positions matching TRBD1. V lost 3 bases to trimming and J lost 5 bases; unmatched junction nucleotides: 9. This CDR3 spans 15 amino acids. Germline V gene data show CDR1 as LNHDA and CDR2 as SQIVND (reference sequence). DNA of the CDR3: TGTGCCAGTAGTATCGACAGGGAGGCTTATTATGGCTACACCTTC. This encodes CASSIDREAYYGYTF.

The chain joins TRBV27 to TRBJ1-5; D possibly corresponds to TRBD1 (6 bases). The CDR3 consists of 15 residues. The V gene lost 0 bases and the J gene lost 7 bases, with 13 bases spanning the gap. Per germline, CDR1 MNHEY and CDR2 SMNVEV (reference sequence). CDR3 bases: TGTGCCAGCAGTTTATCGGTACCAGGGGAACAGCCCCAGCATTTT. This codes for CASSLSVPGEQPQHF.

This clone has a single count. The chain carries TRBV9 and TRBJ2-3; 11 nucleotides agree with TRBD1. J was trimmed by 2 bases and V by 4 bases; bases with no gene match: 6. The length of the CDR3 is 16 residues. From germline, CDR1 is SGDLS and CDR2 YYNGEE. This chain's CDR3 is CASSPRDRGSTDTQYF. Here the CDR3 DNA reads TGTGCCAGCAGCCCCCGGGACAGGGGGTCCACAGATACGCAGTATTTT.

The V gene is TRBV25-1, the J gene TRBJ2-1; 9 bases agree with TRBD1. The V segment lost 8 bases and the J segment 5 bases; nucleotides outside the gene matches: 10. The CDR3 extends over 15 amino acids. Germline V CDR1 and CDR2: MGHDK, SYGVNS. This CDR3 is CASVQGAPSDNEQFF. The CDR3 bases are TGTGCCAGCGTACAGGGGGCTCCCTCTGACAATGAGCAGTTCTTC.

J is TRBJ2-7 and V is TRBV5-5; tentative D call: TRBD2 (6 bases). The CDR3 contains 16 residues. V lost 4 bases and J 3 bases, leaving 20 bases between the germline ends. Germline loops: CDR1 SGHKS, CDR2 YYEKEE (reference sequence). The CDR3 DNA is TGTGCCAGCAGCAAAGCCCGGGACTCTCCCCACTACGAGCAGTACTTC. It encodes CASSKARDSPHYEQYF.

This clone was seen a single time. The chain employs TRBV3-1 (or the pseudogene TRBV3-2) and TRBJ2-1; 7 bases agree with TRBD2. V was pared by 0 bases and J by 9 bases, with 8 bases of the junction left unmatched. Germline V gene data show CDR1 as LGHDT and CDR2 as YNNKEL (reference sequence). CDR3 size: 15 residues. Here the CDR3 reads CASSQDRTRLSEQFF. The CDR3 nucleotides read TGTGCCAGCAGCCAAGACAGGACTAGACTCAGTGAGCAGTTCTTC.

This clone was seen only once. The gene calls are TRBV3-1 (or the pseudogene TRBV3-2) and TRBJ2-1; TRBD2 agrees at 10 bases. The CDR3 is 15 residues long. Germline V gives CDR1 LGHDT, CDR2 YNNKEL (reference sequence). Unmatched junction bases numbered 4, after V lost 2 bases and J lost 6 bases. The CDR3 DNA reads TGTGCCAGCAGCCAATCTGGGACTAGCGCCAATGAGCAGTTCTTC. Translating it yields CASSQSGTSANEQFF.

J is TRBJ2-7 and V is TRBV5-1, with 7 bases lining up with TRBD2. In germline, CDR1 is SGHRS, CDR2 YFSETQ. V gave up 5 bases and J gave up 3 bases; unmatched junction bases: 8. This CDR3 is built from 14 residues. The CDR3 loop is CASSFEGGFYEQYF. Here the CDR3 DNA reads TGCGCCAGCAGTTTTGAGGGAGGGTTCTACGAGCAGTACTTC. The entire variable domain, with the rest obtained from reference TRBV5-1 and TRBJ2-7, is as follows: KAGVTQTPRYLIKTRGQQVTLSCSPISGHRSVSWYQQTPGQGLQFLFEYFSETQRNKGNFPGRFSGRQFSNSRSEMNVSTLELGDSALYLCASSFEGGFYEQYFGPGTRLTVT.

The chain employs TRBV7-2 and TRBJ2-7; possibly TRBD2 for D (6 bases). Germline values: CDR1 SGHTA, CDR2 FQGNSA. This CDR3 comprises 15 residues. Deletions cut 4 bases from V and 1 base from J, with 14 bases between. CDR3 sequence reads: CASSSAAGLSYEQYF. The CDR3 DNA follows: TGTGCCAGCAGCTCCGCTGCGGGACTGTCCTACGAGCAGTACTTC.

This clone has only a few counts. The chain carries TRBV9 and TRBJ2-2, with 7 nucleotides matching TRBD2. Germline CDR1 is SGDLS and CDR2 is YYNGEE. With V trimmed by 4 bases and J by 5 bases, 11 bases remained unmatched. The CDR3 spans 16 residues. The CDR3 DNA reads as TGTGCCAGCAGCCCGGCGGCGCGGGGGTGGACCGGGGAGCTGTTTTTT. Amino acids: CASSPAARGWTGELFF. The full variable domain, completed using reference TRBV9 and TRBJ2-2, is DSGVTQTPKHLITATGQRVTLRCSPRSGDLSVYWYQQSLDQGLQFLIQYYNGEERAKGNILERFSAQQFPDLHSELNLSSLELGDSALYFCASSPAARGWTGELFFGEGSRLTVL.

V usage is TRBV7-2 and J usage is TRBJ2-1; possibly TRBD2 for D (6 bases). The CDR3 covers 15 residues. CDR1 and CDR2 (germline): SGHTA, FQGNSA. Trimming stripped 1 base from V and 2 bases from J, with 9 bases between. The CDR3 DNA reads as TGTGCCAGCAGCTTAGACCGGGGGACCTACAATGAGCAGTTCTTC. It is translated as CASSLDRGTYNEQFF.

The V gene is TRBV7-8, the J gene TRBJ2-7, with D perhaps TRBD2 (6 bases). This CDR3 has 16 residues. Trimming left V 5 bases short and J 0 bases short, with 17 bases between. Germline V lookup: CDR1 SGHVS, CDR2 FQNEAQ. The CDR3 reads CASSLDGAGFSYEQYF. Written as DNA, the CDR3 is TGTGCCAGCAGCCTAGATGGGGCGGGGTTCTCCTACGAGCAGTACTTC.

The rearrangement joins TRBV7-2 to TRBJ2-1; D is uncertain. The length of the CDR3 is 15 residues. The germline V gene has CDR1 SGHTA and CDR2 FQGNSA. V lost 2 bases, J lost 6 bases, and 14 bases lay in between. This CDR3 reads CASSLSLFRPNEQFF. The CDR3 nucleotides read TGTGCCAGCAGCTTATCCCTATTTCGCCCCAATGAGCAGTTCTTC.

The chain joins TRBV28 to TRBJ2-7, with 7 bases matching TRBD1. This CDR3 comprises 13 residues. V lost 5 bases, J lost 2 bases, and 3 bases stayed unmatched. Germline V gives CDR1 MDHEN, CDR2 SYDVKM. The DNA for the CDR3 is TGTGCCAGCAGTCGACAGGGTCCCTACGAGCAGTACTTC. Protein sequence: CASSRQGPYEQYF.

The chain carries TRBV6-5 and TRBJ1-5, with D unresolved. This CDR3 is built from 13 residues. Germline CDR1 and CDR2: MNHEY and SVGAGI. V lost 6 bases and J lost 9, with 15 bases in between. CDR3 DNA: TGTGCCAGCAGGAACATAGCCGCGGGGCCCCAGCATTTT. Translated, it gives CASRNIAAGPQHF.

This clone was recorded once. This chain connects TRBV19 to TRBJ1-5; D unclear. The CDR3 totals 16 residues. CDR1 is LNHDA, CDR2 SQIVND, per germline (reference sequence). Deletions cut 4 bases from V and 3 bases from J, with 16 bases between. CDR3: CASSRSTRGPNQPQHF. DNA of the CDR3: TGTGCCAGTAGTAGGTCAACAAGAGGGCCCAATCAGCCCCAGCATTTT.

This chain connects TRBV13 to TRBJ2-5, with 7 bases that match TRBD1. With 5 bases clipped from V and 5 bases from J, the junction kept 8 bases outside the gene matches. The CDR3 runs 14 residues. Germline V gives CDR1 PRHDT, CDR2 FYEKMQ (reference sequence). CDR3 sequence reads: CASSARQGSETQYF. The CDR3, as DNA: TGTGCCAGCAGCGCCCGACAGGGTTCGGAGACCCAGTACTTC.

Many counts were recorded for this clone. This rearrangement joins TRBV28 to TRBJ1-4, with a weak D call TRBD1 (6 bases). The CDR3 loop spans 12 amino acids. V was pared by 6 bases and J by 13 bases, with 15 bases between. The germline V gene has CDR1 MDHEN and CDR2 SYDVKM. For the CDR3, the DNA is TGTGCCAGCAGCCCCCCTCGAGGGGGACTGTTTTTT. It is translated as CASSPPRGGLFF.

The chain links TRBV3-1 (or the pseudogene TRBV3-2) to TRBJ2-1; a possible D gene is TRBD2 (6 bases). The CDR3 is 16 residues long. Trimming stripped 4 bases from V and 1 base from J, with 14 bases between. The germline gives CDR1 LGHDT, CDR2 YNNKEL (reference sequence). CDR3 bases: TGTGCCAGCAGCCTCCTAGCGTTCGGGTCCTACAATGAGCAGTTCTTC. It encodes CASSLLAFGSYNEQFF.

This clone was counted between two and nine times. J is TRBJ2-2 and V is TRBV7-3; D is uncertain. Germline V lookup: CDR1 SGHTA, CDR2 FQGTGA. With 5 bases removed from V and 5 bases from J, the gap between germline ends came to 6 bases. This CDR3 is built from 12 residues. CDR3 coding DNA: TGTGCCAGCAGCGCCGGGACCGGGGAGCTGTTTTTT. Residues: CASSAGTGELFF.

Here the CDR3 reads CSASFLGQGFALGQETQYF. The CDR3 DNA reads as TGCAGTGCTAGTTTTTTGGGACAGGGCTTTGCTTTGGGCCAAGAGACCCAGTACTTC. The J gene is TRBJ2-5, the V gene TRBV20-1; TRBD1 matches 9 bases. The V gene's germline CDR1 is DFQATT and CDR2 SNEGSKA (reference sequence). The junction had 18 bases not matched to a gene; V was cut back by 3 bases and J by 1 base. The CDR3 extends over 19 amino acids.

The chain carries TRBV7-2 and TRBJ1-1; 8 bases align to TRBD1. Germline values: CDR1 SGHTA, CDR2 FQGNSA. V shed 5 bases, J shed 1 base, and the junction held 9 bases outside the gene matches. The CDR3 is 16 residues long. The CDR3 coding sequence is TGTGCCAGCAGCCGCCCCAGGACAGGGTCGAACACTGAAGCTTTCTTT. It translates to CASSRPRTGSNTEAFF.

The rearrangement links TRBV2 to TRBJ2-7, with TRBD2 as a possible D gene (6 bases). The germline gives CDR1 SNHLY, CDR2 FYNNEI. Trimming pared 6 bases from V and 5 bases from J, leaving 8 bases between. This CDR3 spans 11 amino acids. CDR3 loop: CASSRGNEQYF. In DNA, the CDR3 is TGTGCCAGCAGCCGCGGGAACGAGCAGTACTTC.